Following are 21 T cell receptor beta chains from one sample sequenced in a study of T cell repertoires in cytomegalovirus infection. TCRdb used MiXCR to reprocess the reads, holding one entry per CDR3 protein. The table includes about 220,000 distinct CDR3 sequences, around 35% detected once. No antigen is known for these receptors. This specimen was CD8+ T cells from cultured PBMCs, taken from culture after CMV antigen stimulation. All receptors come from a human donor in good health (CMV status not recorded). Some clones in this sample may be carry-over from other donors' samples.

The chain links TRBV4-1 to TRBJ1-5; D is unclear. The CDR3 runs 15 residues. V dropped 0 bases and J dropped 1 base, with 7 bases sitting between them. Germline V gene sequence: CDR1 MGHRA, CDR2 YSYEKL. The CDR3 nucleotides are TGCGCCAGCAGCCAAGACACTACAAGCAATCAGCCCCAGCATTTT. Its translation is CASSQDTTSNQPQHF.

CDR3 residues: CASSLHPLLTAFGGNQPQHF. DNA for the CDR3: TGTGCCAGCAGTTTACATCCTCTGTTAACAGCGTTCGGAGGCAATCAGCCCCAGCATTTT. This rearrangement joins TRBV6-6 to TRBJ1-5; D is ambiguous. The V and J ends lost 4 bases and 2 bases respectively, with 27 bases between them. The length of the CDR3 is 20 residues. The germline V gene has CDR1 MNHNY and CDR2 SVGAGI (reference sequence).

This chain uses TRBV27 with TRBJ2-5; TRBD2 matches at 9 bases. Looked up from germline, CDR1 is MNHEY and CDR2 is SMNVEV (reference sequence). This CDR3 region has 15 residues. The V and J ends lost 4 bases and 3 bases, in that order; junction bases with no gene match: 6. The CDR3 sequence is CASSSRREGEETQYF. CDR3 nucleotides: TGTGCCAGCAGTTCCCGGCGGGAGGGTGAAGAGACCCAGTACTTC.

For the CDR3, the DNA is TGTGCCAGCAGTCCCGGGACTAGCGGGAGTTACAATGAGCAGTTCTTC. This encodes CASSPGTSGSYNEQFF. The chain links TRBV27 to TRBJ2-1, with 14 bases that match TRBD2. J gave up 4 bases and V 5 bases, and 4 bases lay outside the gene matches. The CDR3 has 16 amino acids. The germline V gene encodes CDR1 MNHEY and CDR2 SMNVEV (reference sequence).

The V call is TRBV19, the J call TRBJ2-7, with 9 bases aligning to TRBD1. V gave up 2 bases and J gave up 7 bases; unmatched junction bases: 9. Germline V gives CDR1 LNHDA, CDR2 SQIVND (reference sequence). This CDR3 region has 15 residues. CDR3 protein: CASSISGQGRGEQYF. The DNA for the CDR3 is TGTGCCAGTAGTATATCGGGACAGGGAAGGGGTGAGCAGTACTTC.

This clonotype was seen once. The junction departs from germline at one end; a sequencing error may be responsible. The CDR3 here is CASSSKLDDSSYEHYF. As DNA, the CDR3 is TGTGCCAGCAGCTCCAAGTTAGATGACAGTTCCTACGAGCATTACTTC. The rearrangement uses TRBV4-2 and TRBJ2-7; a possible D gene is TRBD1 (5 bases). Germline V gives CDR1 LGHNA, CDR2 YNFKEQ. The CDR3 length is 16 residues.

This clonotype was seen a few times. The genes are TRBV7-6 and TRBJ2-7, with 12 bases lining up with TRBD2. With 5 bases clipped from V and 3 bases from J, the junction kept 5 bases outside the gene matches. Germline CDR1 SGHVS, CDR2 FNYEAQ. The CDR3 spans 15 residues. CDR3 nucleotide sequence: TGTGCCAGCAGCCAGGGGACTAGCGGGTTCTACGAGCAGTACTTC. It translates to CASSQGTSGFYEQYF.

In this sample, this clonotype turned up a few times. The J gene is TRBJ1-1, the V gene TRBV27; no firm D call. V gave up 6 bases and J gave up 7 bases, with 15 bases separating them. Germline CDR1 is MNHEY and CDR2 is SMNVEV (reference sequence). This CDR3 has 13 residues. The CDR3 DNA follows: TGTGCCAGCAGCCTCCGGACTGGAATTGAAGCTTTCTTT. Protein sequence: CASSLRTGIEAFF.

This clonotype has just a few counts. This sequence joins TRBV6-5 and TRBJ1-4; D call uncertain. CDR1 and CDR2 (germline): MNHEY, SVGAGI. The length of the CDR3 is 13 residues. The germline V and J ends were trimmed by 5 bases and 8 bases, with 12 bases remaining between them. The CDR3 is CASSVSGREKLFF. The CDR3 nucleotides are TGTGCCAGCAGTGTTAGCGGTCGGGAAAAACTGTTTTTT.

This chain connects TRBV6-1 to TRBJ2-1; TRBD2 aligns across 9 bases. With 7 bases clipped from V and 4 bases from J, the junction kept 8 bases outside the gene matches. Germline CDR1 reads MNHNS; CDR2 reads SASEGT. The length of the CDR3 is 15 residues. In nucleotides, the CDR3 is TGTGCCAGCAATCCCTCTAGCGGGGTTTACAATGAGCAGTTCTTC. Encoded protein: CASNPSSGVYNEQFF.

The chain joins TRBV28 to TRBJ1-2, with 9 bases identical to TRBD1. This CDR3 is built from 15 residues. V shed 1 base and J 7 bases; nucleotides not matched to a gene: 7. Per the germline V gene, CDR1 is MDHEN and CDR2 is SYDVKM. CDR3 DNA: TGTGCCAGCAGTTTATACAGGGGGCTGGTGGTTGGCTACACCTTC. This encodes CASSLYRGLVVGYTF.

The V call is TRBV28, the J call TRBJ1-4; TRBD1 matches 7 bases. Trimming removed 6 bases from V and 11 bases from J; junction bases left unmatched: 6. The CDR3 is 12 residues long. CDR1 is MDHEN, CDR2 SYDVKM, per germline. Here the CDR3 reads CASSPDRDKLFF. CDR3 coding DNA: TGTGCCAGCAGCCCTGACAGGGACAAACTGTTTTTT.

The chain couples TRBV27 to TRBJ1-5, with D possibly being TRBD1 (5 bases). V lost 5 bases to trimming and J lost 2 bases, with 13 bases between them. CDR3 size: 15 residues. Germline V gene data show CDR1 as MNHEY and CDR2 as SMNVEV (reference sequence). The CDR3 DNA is TGTGCCAGCAGTGGGGGGATTGGCGGCAATCAGCCCCAGCATTTT. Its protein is CASSGGIGGNQPQHF.

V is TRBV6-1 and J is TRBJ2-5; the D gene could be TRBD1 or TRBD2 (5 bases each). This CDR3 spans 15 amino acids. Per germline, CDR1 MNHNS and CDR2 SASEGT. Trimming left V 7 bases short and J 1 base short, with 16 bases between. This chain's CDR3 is CASTFSEGTQETQYF. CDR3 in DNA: TGTGCCAGCACCTTCAGTGAAGGGACCCAAGAGACCCAGTACTTC.

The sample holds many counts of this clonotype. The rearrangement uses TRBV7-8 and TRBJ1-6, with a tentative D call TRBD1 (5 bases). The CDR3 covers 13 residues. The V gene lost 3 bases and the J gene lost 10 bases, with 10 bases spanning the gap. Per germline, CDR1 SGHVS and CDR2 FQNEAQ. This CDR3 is CASSLRDRSPLHF. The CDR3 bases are TGTGCCAGCAGCTTGCGTGACAGATCACCCCTCCACTTT. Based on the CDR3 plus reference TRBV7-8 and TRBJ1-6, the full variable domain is GAGVSQSPRYKVAKRGQDVALRCDPISGHVSLFWYQQALGQGPEFLTYFQNEAQLDKSGLPSDRFFAERPEGSVSTLKIQRTQQEDSAVYLCASSLRDRSPLHFGNGTRLTVT.

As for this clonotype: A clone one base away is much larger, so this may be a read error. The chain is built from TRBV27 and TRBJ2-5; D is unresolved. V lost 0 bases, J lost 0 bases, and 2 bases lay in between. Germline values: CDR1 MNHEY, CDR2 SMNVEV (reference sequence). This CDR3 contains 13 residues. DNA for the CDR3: TGTGCCAGCAGTTTATCGAACCAAGAGACCCAGTACTTC. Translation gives CASSLSNQETQYF.

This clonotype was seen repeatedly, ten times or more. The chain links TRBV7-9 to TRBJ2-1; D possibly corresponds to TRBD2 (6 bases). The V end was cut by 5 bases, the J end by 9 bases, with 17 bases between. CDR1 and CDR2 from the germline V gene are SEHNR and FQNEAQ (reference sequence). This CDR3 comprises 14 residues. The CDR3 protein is CASSPAEGGTEQFF. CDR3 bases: TGTGCCAGCAGCCCTGCAGAGGGAGGTACTGAGCAGTTCTTC.

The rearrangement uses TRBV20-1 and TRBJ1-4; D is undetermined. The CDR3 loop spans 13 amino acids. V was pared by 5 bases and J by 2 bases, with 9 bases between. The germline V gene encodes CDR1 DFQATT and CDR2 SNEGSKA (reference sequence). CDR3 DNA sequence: TGCAGTGCTCCCCAGGAGACTAATGAAAAACTGTTTTTT. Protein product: CSAPQETNEKLFF.

Here the CDR3 reads CASGNEKLFF. CDR3 DNA: TGTGCCAGCGGGAACGAAAAACTGTTTTTT. The chain couples TRBV27 to TRBJ1-4; D is unclear. The CDR3 runs to 10 residues. Trimming left V 8 bases short and J 8 bases short, with 6 bases between. The germline CDR1 and CDR2 sequences are MNHEY and SMNVEV (reference sequence).

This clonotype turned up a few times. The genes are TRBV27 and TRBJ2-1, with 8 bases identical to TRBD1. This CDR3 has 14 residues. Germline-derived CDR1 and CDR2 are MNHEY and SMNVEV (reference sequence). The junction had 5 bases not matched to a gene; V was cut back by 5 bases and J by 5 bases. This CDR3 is CASSPQGVHNEQFF. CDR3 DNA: TGTGCCAGCAGTCCACAGGGGGTCCACAATGAGCAGTTCTTC.

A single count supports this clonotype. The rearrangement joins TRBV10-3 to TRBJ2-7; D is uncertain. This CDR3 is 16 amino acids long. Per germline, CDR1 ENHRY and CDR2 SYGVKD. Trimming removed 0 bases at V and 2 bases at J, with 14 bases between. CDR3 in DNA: TGTGCCATCAGTGAGTCGAAAGGCAGTCCAGCCTACGAGCAGTACTTC. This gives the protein CAISESKGSPAYEQYF.